The 17 T cell receptor beta chains in this list originate from one sample, sequenced in a study of T cell changes during pregnancy in multiple sclerosis. Profiling relied on immunoSEQ multiplex PCR, and the TCRdb table lists in-frame clones only, not all of them. The sample contains 50,000 to 55,000 clones, around nine tenths of which appear only once. The source was CD4+ T cells from peripheral blood mononuclear cells, collected after pregnancy. The receptors come from a female donor with multiple sclerosis, enrolled in a pregnancy study.

This rearrangement joins TRBV30 to TRBJ2-7; 10 bases fit TRBD2. Trimming cost V 3 bases and J 0 bases; bases outside gene matches: 8. CDR3 size: 16 residues. The germline gives CDR1 GTSNPN, CDR2 SVGIG (reference sequence). CDR3 amino acids: CAWRTLAGVNSYEQYF. The CDR3 coding sequence is TGTGCCTGGAGGACTCTAGCGGGAGTTAACTCCTACGAGCAGTACTTC.

V and J are TRBV13 and TRBJ2-3; no reliable D call. The CDR3 contains 13 residues. From germline, CDR1 is PRHDT and CDR2 FYEKMQ (reference sequence). With 4 bases removed from V and 4 bases from J, the gap between germline ends came to 9 bases. CDR3 in DNA: TGTGCCAGCAGCTCTGTGCCGGCAGATACGCAGTATTTT. Translation: CASSSVPADTQYF.

The rearrangement joins TRBV7-2 to TRBJ1-2; TRBD1 matches 7 bases. CDR1 and CDR2 from the germline V gene are SGHTA and FQGNSA. This CDR3 has 13 amino acids. The trim removed 0 bases at V and 8 bases at J, leaving 3 bases unmatched. This CDR3 reads CASSLAGGGGYTF. As DNA, the CDR3 is TGTGCCAGCAGCTTAGCAGGGGGCGGAGGCTACACCTTC. Full variable domain (outside the CDR3, taken from reference TRBV7-2 and TRBJ1-2): GAGVSQSPSNKVTEKGKDVELRCDPISGHTALYWYRQSLGQGLEFLIYFQGNSAPDKSGLPSDRFSAERTGGSVSTLTIQRTQQEDSAVYLCASSLAGGGGYTFGSGTRLTVV.

This chain connects TRBV28 to TRBJ2-2; D not resolved. Germline loops: CDR1 MDHEN, CDR2 SYDVKM. The CDR3 consists of 11 residues. Trimming stripped 6 bases from V and 4 bases from J, with 3 bases between. The CDR3 is CASRSTGELFF. The CDR3 nucleotides are TGTGCCAGCAGGAGCACCGGGGAGCTGTTTTTT.

The genes are TRBV5-1 and TRBJ2-3, with D maybe TRBD1 (6 bases). The CDR3 has 15 residues. V lost 0 bases and J lost 1, with 9 bases in between. The germline V gene has CDR1 SGHRS and CDR2 YFSETQ. CDR3 sequence (DNA): TGCGCCAGCAGCTTGGGAGGGGGAGGCACAGATACGCAGTATTTT. This gives the protein CASSLGGGGTDTQYF.

The chain couples TRBV27 to TRBJ2-2, with a weak D call TRBD2 (5 bases). CDR1 and CDR2 (germline): MNHEY, SMNVEV (reference sequence). The CDR3 is 15 residues long. Trimming removed 3 bases at V and 4 bases at J, with 12 bases between. This chain's CDR3 is CASSFRGKGTGELFF. In DNA form, the CDR3 reads TGTGCCAGCAGTTTCCGAGGGAAAGGCACCGGGGAGCTGTTTTTT.

This chain links TRBV19 with TRBJ1-2, with 9 bases matching TRBD1. The trim removed 2 bases at V and 3 bases at J, leaving 7 bases unmatched. The CDR3 consists of 16 residues. The germline CDR1 and CDR2 sequences are LNHDA and SQIVND (reference sequence). CDR3 nucleotide sequence: TGTGCCAGTAGTATAAGGGACAGGGCAATAGACTATGGCTACACCTTC. This gives the protein CASSIRDRAIDYGYTF.

The V and J genes are TRBV6-1 and TRBJ2-7; 12 bases agree with TRBD2. Trimming at V came to 7 bases and at J to 6 bases, leaving 10 bases not matched to a gene. Looked up from germline, CDR1 is MNHNS and CDR2 is SASEGT. The CDR3 is 15 residues long. CDR3 amino acids: CASTLAGGPVVEQYF. For the CDR3, the DNA is TGTGCCAGCACCCTAGCGGGAGGGCCAGTCGTCGAGCAGTACTTC.

The V call is TRBV5-1, the J call TRBJ2-2; 10 positions match TRBD2. Germline assignment: CDR1 SGHRS and CDR2 YFSETQ. V lost 3 bases, J lost 8 bases, and 7 bases stayed unmatched. CDR3 size: 15 residues. The CDR3 sequence: CASSSAVAGGGELFF. CDR3 coding DNA: TGCGCCAGCAGCTCTGCCGTAGCGGGAGGAGGGGAGCTGTTTTTT.

In DNA form, the CDR3 reads TGTGCCAGCAGCCTCGGACTAGCGGGAGTCTACAATGAGCAGTTCTTC. Translation gives CASSLGLAGVYNEQFF. This chain connects TRBV2 to TRBJ2-1, with 13 bases matching TRBD2. Germline CDR1 and CDR2: SNHLY and FYNNEI. This CDR3 region has 16 residues. The V segment lost 6 bases and the J segment 3 bases; nucleotides outside the gene matches: 5.

The genes are TRBV5-1 and TRBJ2-4, with TRBD2 as a possible D gene (6 bases). CDR1 SGHRS and CDR2 YFSETQ come from the germline V gene. The ends were cut back, 4 bases at V and 0 bases at J, with 8 bases in the middle. There are 14 residues in the CDR3. DNA of the CDR3: TGCGCCAGCAGCCCGGGACTAGCCAAAAACATTCAGTACTTC. Translating gives CASSPGLAKNIQYF.

The CDR3 nucleotides are TGTGCCAGCAGCTTAGATAAGGGGTCCGGCGAGCAGTACTTC. Amino acids: CASSLDKGSGEQYF. This rearrangement joins TRBV11-2 to TRBJ2-7; D is perhaps TRBD1 (5 bases). Germline lookup yields CDR1 SGHAT and CDR2 FQNNGV. Trimming pared 0 bases from V and 6 bases from J, leaving 12 bases between. The CDR3 has 14 amino acids.

The V call is TRBV5-4, the J call TRBJ1-4; 9 bases align to TRBD1. The germline gives CDR1 SGHNT, CDR2 YYREEE (reference sequence). The CDR3 is 15 amino acids. With 4 bases clipped from V and 8 bases from J, the junction kept 9 bases outside the gene matches. CDR3 sequence: CASSATGGANEKLFF. CDR3 DNA: TGTGCCAGCAGCGCTACAGGGGGCGCGAACGAAAAACTGTTTTTT.

This clone was observed once. CDR3 bases: TGCGCCAGCAGTACCGAGATCTACAATGAGCAGTTCTTC. Translated, it gives CASSTEIYNEQFF. This rearrangement joins TRBV10-2 to TRBJ2-1; D not certain. The V gene's germline CDR1 is WSHSY and CDR2 SAAADI. V shed 5 bases and J shed 3 bases, with 8 bases lying between them. The CDR3 runs 13 residues.

This clone was recorded only once. The chain recombines TRBV27 with TRBJ2-7; weak D call: TRBD1 (6 bases). This CDR3 region has 14 residues. Deletions cut 5 bases from V and 3 bases from J, with 14 bases between. Germline CDR1 is MNHEY and CDR2 is SMNVEV (reference sequence). In DNA form, the CDR3 reads TGTGCCAGCAGTCCTAAACAGGGTTACTACGAGCAGTACTTC. This encodes CASSPKQGYYEQYF.

The chain joins TRBV2 to TRBJ2-7; TRBD2 matches at 8 bases. Germline assignment: CDR1 SNHLY and CDR2 FYNNEI. The CDR3 runs 15 residues. V was clipped by 7 bases and J by 3 bases; unmatched bases: 11. DNA of the CDR3: TGTGCCAGCACTTACCTCTTACTAGCGGACTACGAGCAGTACTTC. Protein sequence: CASTYLLLADYEQYF.

The V call is TRBV6-4, the J call TRBJ1-2, with D perhaps TRBD1 (5 bases). This CDR3 is 15 amino acids long. The V gene's germline CDR1 is MRHNA and CDR2 SNTAGT. V lost 5 bases and J lost 4, with 17 bases in between. Written as DNA, the CDR3 is TGTGCCAGCAGTCCTGTCCAGGGTGTCGTCTATGGCTACACCTTC. Its translation is CASSPVQGVVYGYTF.